This TCR beta chain was sequenced during a study of shared clonotypes between healthy human individuals (dated by TCRdb to 2018 to 2020). Concerning the study at large: A couple of women and a few men aged 18 to 49 years were included in the cohort. To increase sequencing depth and limit assay-specific biases, TCR repertoire library preparation and sequencing were carried out by different laboratories using diverse techniques. The study deeply sequenced blood TCR repertoires of about 5 healthy adults to estimate repertoire size and the extent of clonotype sharing between individuals. For each donor, CD4 naive and CD4 memory were each run on three plates, CD8 naive on two plates, and CD8 memory on one plate. Per donor, leukapheresis produced somewhere between about 0.9 and 9.5 billion PBMCs. What the authors observed across the whole study: Clonotypes shared by all four sorted-subset donors showed higher generation probabilities than non-shared clonotypes. Incomplete sequencing was indicated by rarefaction of sorted-subset datasets, despite the large sequencing depth. Sampling was restricted to blood, and TCR repertoires in tissues likely differ from the TCR repertoires found in blood. Larger estimated clonotype richness was generally found for naive subsets than for memory subsets. Pairwise subsampling led to the expectation that sequencing depth would affect the degree of clonotype sharing among donors. Because the study included only a small number of donors, the genetic and exposure-history diversity represented was limited. Across a handful of donors, around 5% of naive CD4, 3% to 4% of naive CD8, under 2.5% of memory CD4, and approximately 0.4% of memory CD8 clonotypes were shared.

Concerning this clone itself: No antigen is known for it. No base qualities exist here, and no much larger clone lies one base off it.

V and J lose 1 base and 2 bases, and a span of 12 bases separates them. The CDR3, from cysteine to phenylalanine, totals 15 residues. Just CDR3 DNA is preserved here, 45 bases in frame from base 1. The CDR1 and CDR2 encoded by the germline V gene are SGHDN and FVKESK. The donors were healthy, HIV-negative adults who had no recently reported acute infections or vaccinations. Every donor was a Caucasian adult residing in Nashville, Tennessee, USA. CD4+ T cells were enriched by magnetic negative selection; naive cells were then positively selected on CD45RA, and the negative fraction formed the memory subset. Blood was obtained by leukapheresis, after which PBMCs were separated by Ficoll-Histopaque density gradient centrifugation and cryopreserved in liquid nitrogen vapor phase. Analytical flow cytometry was used to check the purity and quantity of each magnetically sorted T cell population. From each sorted fraction, genomic DNA was isolated and quantified by UV absorbance on a Nanodrop 2000c.

Using the deep immunoSEQ assay, TCR CDR3 regions were amplified from genomic DNA by multiplex PCR. Extracted genomic DNA from each cell subset was distributed evenly across all wells of several immunoSEQ 96-well plates, and each plate was treated as a replicate. For sorted subsets, 200 to 250 ng of genomic DNA, equivalent to roughly 30,000 T cell genomes, went into each replicate PCR. The purified libraries were quantified using a Qubit 3.0 fluorometer, sized with a Bioanalyzer 2100, and then quantified again using the KAPA Library Quantification kit. Every immunoSEQ 96-well plate was sequenced on a dedicated single-read 150-cycle Illumina NextSeq 550 flow cell. For the original study's pipeline: Because the immunoSEQ output held only junctional sequences and lacked quality scores, the filtering could not match the filtering applied to full-length reads. To assign V/J genes and CDR3, sequences were annotated using PyIR, a Python wrapper for IgBLAST v1.9, with IMGT germline references. Reads with weak V/J assignments (E-value above 1e-6), missing CDR3, stop codons, out-of-frame junctions, or ambiguous translated residues were removed. V3J clonotypes were defined as sequences sharing the same inferred V gene, J gene, and CDR3 amino acid sequence. Percentage overlap between repertoires was calculated by dividing the number of shared unique clonotypes by the size of the smaller repertoire. RTK rarefaction, the Chao1 estimator, and Recon v2.1 estimates of unobserved clonotypes were used to assess repertoire richness. Generation probabilities for all TCRbeta clonotypes obtained by the gDNA method from a handful of donors were computed using OLGA. This is the immuneACCESS table as TCRdb keeps it, with only in-frame sequences that have V and J called. A part of the clones is gone; compared with another copy, unresolved V genes explain less than half, and the rest is unexplained. V and J calls and clone size are those listed in that table; D and trimming were worked out from the DNA. This sample is represented by about 2 million clones; roughly 95% of them were singletons. The top ten clones comprise 0.13% of the sample.

The receptor was derived from a man in his late teens or twenties in good health. Material: naive CD4+ T cells sorted from blood. This specimen's cell subset or site label, interpreted: CD45RA+ positively selected. The sequence links TRBV14 to TRBJ2-7, with a tentative D gene TRBD1 over 6 matching bases. Read as DNA, the sequence is TGTGCCAGCAGCCAAGGATGGGGGCCAACCTACGAGCAGTACTTC. This yields the protein CASSQGWGPTYEQYF.